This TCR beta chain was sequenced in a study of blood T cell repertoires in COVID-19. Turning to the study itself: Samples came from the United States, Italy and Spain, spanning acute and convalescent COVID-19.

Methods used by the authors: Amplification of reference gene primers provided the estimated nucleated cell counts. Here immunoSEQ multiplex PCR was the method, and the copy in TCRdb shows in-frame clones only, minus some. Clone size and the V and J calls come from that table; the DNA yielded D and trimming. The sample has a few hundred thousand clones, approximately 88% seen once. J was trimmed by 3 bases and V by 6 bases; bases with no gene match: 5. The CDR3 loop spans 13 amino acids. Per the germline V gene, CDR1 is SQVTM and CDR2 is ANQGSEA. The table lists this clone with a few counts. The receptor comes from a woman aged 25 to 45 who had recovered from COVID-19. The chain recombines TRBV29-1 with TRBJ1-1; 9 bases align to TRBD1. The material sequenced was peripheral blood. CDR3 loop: CSVWDREHTEAFF. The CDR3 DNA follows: TGCAGCGTCTGGGACAGGGAGCACACTGAAGCTTTCTTT.